This record looks at one T cell receptor (beta chain) sequence and its context. This entry belongs to a study of blood T cell repertoires in COVID-19. The germline V gene encodes CDR1 SGHRS and CDR2 YFSETQ. The CDR3 extends over 17 amino acids. The V gene end was trimmed by 1 base and the J gene end by 4 bases; junction bases not matched to a gene: 12. Assay used: immunoSEQ multiplex PCR; TCRdb lists only in-frame clones, some missing. The sample carries some 41,000 clones, approximately 82% recorded once. The chain links TRBV5-1 to TRBJ1-1; 8 bases are shared with TRBD1. The sequence derives from a woman of 80 years or more with active or convalescent COVID-19. Input material: peripheral blood. For the CDR3, the DNA is TGCGCCAGCAGCTTGAGTACGATCGGACAGGGAACCACTGAAGCTTTCTTT. This gives the protein CASSLSTIGQGTTEAFF.